The 9 T cell receptor beta chains reported below all come from one sample, sequenced in a study of T cells in Graves' hyperthyroidism and ophthalmopathy. RNA transcripts were the template for amplifying TCR beta CDR3 regions. An initial round of RT-PCR targeting the TCR CDR3 relied on the HTBI primer set. One entry per CDR3 protein, called by TCRdb with MiXCR from the multiplex PCR reads. The sample lists 450,000 to 550,000 distinct CDR3 sequences, about 24% occurring once. The sample was blood. These receptors all stem from a woman younger than 45 with Graves' ophthalmopathy.

The chain uses TRBV5-1 and TRBJ2-5; TRBD2 matches at 8 bases. This CDR3 is built from 16 residues. Unmatched junction bases numbered 12, after V lost 4 bases and J lost 4 bases. CDR1 is SGHRS and CDR2 is YFSETQ in the germline V gene. The CDR3 region has the DNA TGCGCCAGCAGCCAGCCCGGGGGGGCCCAGCCAGAGACCCAGTACTTC. Its translation is CASSQPGGAQPETQYF.

This clonotype occurred many times. This chain joins TRBV20-1 and TRBJ2-7, with D perhaps TRBD1 (6 bases). Trimming removed 3 bases from V and 4 bases from J, with 16 bases in between. The length of the CDR3 is 14 residues. CDR1 is DFQATT and CDR2 is SNEGSKA in the germline V gene (reference sequence). The CDR3 is CSASRERGSYEQYF. In nucleotides, the CDR3 is TGCAGTGCTAGTCGGGAAAGGGGGTCATACGAGCAGTACTTC.

This clonotype has ten or more counts. The chain has TRBV19 and TRBJ1-1; D uncertain. The ends were cut back, 4 bases at V and 0 bases at J, with 9 bases in the middle. This CDR3 is built from 14 residues. CDR1 and CDR2 (germline): LNHDA, SQIVND (reference sequence). The CDR3 loop reads CASSTQIMNTEAFF. CDR3 sequence (DNA): TGTGCCAGTAGTACACAGATCATGAACACTGAAGCTTTCTTT. Variable domain in full (rest from reference TRBV19 and TRBJ1-1): DGGITQSPKYLFRKEGQNVTLSCEQNLNHDAMYWYRQDPGQGLRLIYYSQIVNDFQKGDIAEGYSVSREKKESFPLTVTSAQKNPTAFYLCASSTQIMNTEAFFGQGTRLTVV.

This clonotype occurred many times. This chain connects TRBV19 to TRBJ2-7; TRBD2 might be the D (7 bases). Germline-derived CDR1 and CDR2 are LNHDA and SQIVND (reference sequence). Trimming removed 7 bases at V and 3 bases at J, with 16 bases between. This CDR3 comprises 14 residues. The CDR3 coding sequence is TGTGCCAGTACCCGAGGGGGGGGCGACTACGAGCAGTACTTC. Translation: CASTRGGGDYEQYF.

This clonotype was counted ten times or more. A much larger clone lies one base from this, so it may be a read error. The chain links TRBV28 to TRBJ1-1; no definite D call. Germline V gene data show CDR1 as MDHEN and CDR2 as SYDVKM. Trimming cost V 4 bases and J 0 bases, with 6 bases left between them. This CDR3 is 13 amino acids long. CDR3 nucleotides: TGTGCCAGCAGTTCCCACATGAACACTGAAGCTTTCTTT. Translation gives CASSSHMNTEAFF.

This clonotype was observed a handful of times. The chain has TRBV28 and TRBJ2-5, with TRBD1 matching over 7 bases. V lost 6 bases to trimming and J lost 5 bases; unmatched junction nucleotides: 18. CDR1 is MDHEN, CDR2 SYDVKM, per germline. This CDR3 has 17 amino acids. The CDR3 nucleotides are TGTGCCAGCAGCCGGGATGTGACAGGGTCTAAGGGGGAGACCCAGTACTTC. This encodes CASSRDVTGSKGETQYF.

This chain links TRBV6-1 with TRBJ2-5; no clear D gene. With 7 bases removed from V and 4 bases from J, the gap between germline ends came to 25 bases. The CDR3 runs to 17 residues. Germline assignment: CDR1 MNHNS and CDR2 SASEGT. The CDR3 DNA follows: TGTGCCAGCATCCCCTTAGGCGGATTCGGTCGTAGAGAGACCCAGTACTTC. Protein: CASIPLGGFGRRETQYF.

In its sample, this clonotype was seen many times. The rearrangement joins TRBV6-1 to TRBJ1-1, with no clear D. Between the trimmed V and J ends, which lost 2 bases and 7 bases, there was a span of 14 bases. Germline CDR1 is MNHNS and CDR2 is SASEGT. The CDR3 covers 14 residues. The CDR3 region is CASSEPGKDNEAFF. Written as DNA, the CDR3 is TGTGCCAGCAGTGAACCCGGAAAGGATAATGAAGCTTTCTTT.

This clonotype was counted ten times or more. This sequence joins TRBV6-2 or TRBV6-3 and TRBJ1-2; 9 nucleotides match TRBD1. The CDR3 has 14 residues. V lost 6 bases to trimming and J lost 8 bases; unmatched junction nucleotides: 10. The germline V gene has CDR1 MNHEY and CDR2 SVGEGT. CDR3 region: CASREATGGHGYTF. CDR3 coding DNA: TGTGCCAGCAGAGAAGCAACAGGGGGCCACGGCTACACCTTC.